The subject of this entry is one T cell receptor (beta chain). As originally analysed: Reference gene primer amplification gave nucleated cell count estimates. Repertoires were generated with immunoSEQ multiplex PCR, while TCRdb's copy carries only in-frame clones and drops some. That table furnishes V, J and clone size, whereas the DNA furnished D and trimming. Among about 210,000 clones listed, 87% were seen once. Trimming removed 6 bases from V and 2 bases from J; junction bases left unmatched: 9. CDR1 is SGHRS and CDR2 is YFSETQ in the germline V gene. The CDR3 is made up of 15 amino acids. These data originate in a study of blood T cell repertoires in COVID-19.

This rearrangement joins TRBV5-1 to TRBJ1-2, with 8 bases that match TRBD1. The origin of this receptor is a man aged 18 to 35 with acute COVID-19. Sequencing was done on a sample of PBMCs or T cells enriched from blood (not recorded which). CDR3 residues: CASTTSDRDNYGYTF. The CDR3 DNA reads TGCGCCAGCACGACCTCGGACAGGGACAACTATGGCTACACCTTC.